This TCR beta chain was documented in a study of blood T cells in healthy people across ages. Notes on the study in general: A strong correlation was seen between TCR beta diversity and naive T cell percentage. The fall in TCR beta diversity per million T cells was roughly linear with age.

A J-beta primer mix and a sample-barcoded 5' primer were used in a second PCR of about 6 to 12 cycles. TCRdb itself ran the 5' RACE reads through MiXCR, one entry per CDR3 protein. The sample consists of approximately 850,000 distinct CDR3 sequences, 58% of them appearing once. The CDR3 consists of 15 residues. The germline V and J ends were trimmed by 2 bases and 8 bases, with 16 bases remaining between them. Germline loops: CDR1 MDHEN, CDR2 SYDVKM. Healthy individuals of Caucasian origin from Russia, aged 6 to 90, served as donors. Collection of 7.5 to 10 milliliters of peripheral blood was performed for each donor. Note on this clonotype: What it binds is unknown.

The origin of this receptor is a man aged 25 to 40 in good health. The V call is TRBV28, the J call TRBJ2-1; maybe TRBD1 (6 bases). The sample was blood. The DNA for the CDR3 is TGTGCCAGCAGTTTACCCGGGACACTTCTCTATGAGCAGTTCTTC. Translating it yields CASSLPGTLLYEQFF.